The T cell receptor (beta chain) under discussion was sequenced for a study of PD-L1 blockade in urothelial cancer. Study overall: Atezolizumab, begun by patients in about 2014, was given at 1,200 mg intravenously every 3 weeks. Most patients, about 85% of the roughly 29, were males with bladder-origin cancer. Blood-derived samples held a median 141,255 T cells.

As for time point: pretreatment peripheral blood. Patient sample counts ranged from 1 to 8, pretreatment and on-treatment. Germline trimming cut 7 bases from V and 9 bases from J; bases unmatched to any gene: 9. Germline-derived CDR1 and CDR2 are SGHTA and FQGTGA. The CDR3 sequence is 13 residues long. The data were produced by immunoSEQ multiplex PCR, yet TCRdb's version contains in-frame clones alone and is incomplete. The sample shows about 93,000 clones, around 89% of them seen only once. The chain joins TRBV7-3 to TRBJ2-1, with 7 bases identical to TRBD2. This receptor was identified in a man in his 60s with urothelial cancer. Source: PBMCs, taken around atezolizumab (anti-PD-L1) treatment. The CDR3 coding sequence is TGTGCCAGCACCTGGGGAGGGAAGACTGAGCAGTTCTTC. Translating it yields CASTWGGKTEQFF.